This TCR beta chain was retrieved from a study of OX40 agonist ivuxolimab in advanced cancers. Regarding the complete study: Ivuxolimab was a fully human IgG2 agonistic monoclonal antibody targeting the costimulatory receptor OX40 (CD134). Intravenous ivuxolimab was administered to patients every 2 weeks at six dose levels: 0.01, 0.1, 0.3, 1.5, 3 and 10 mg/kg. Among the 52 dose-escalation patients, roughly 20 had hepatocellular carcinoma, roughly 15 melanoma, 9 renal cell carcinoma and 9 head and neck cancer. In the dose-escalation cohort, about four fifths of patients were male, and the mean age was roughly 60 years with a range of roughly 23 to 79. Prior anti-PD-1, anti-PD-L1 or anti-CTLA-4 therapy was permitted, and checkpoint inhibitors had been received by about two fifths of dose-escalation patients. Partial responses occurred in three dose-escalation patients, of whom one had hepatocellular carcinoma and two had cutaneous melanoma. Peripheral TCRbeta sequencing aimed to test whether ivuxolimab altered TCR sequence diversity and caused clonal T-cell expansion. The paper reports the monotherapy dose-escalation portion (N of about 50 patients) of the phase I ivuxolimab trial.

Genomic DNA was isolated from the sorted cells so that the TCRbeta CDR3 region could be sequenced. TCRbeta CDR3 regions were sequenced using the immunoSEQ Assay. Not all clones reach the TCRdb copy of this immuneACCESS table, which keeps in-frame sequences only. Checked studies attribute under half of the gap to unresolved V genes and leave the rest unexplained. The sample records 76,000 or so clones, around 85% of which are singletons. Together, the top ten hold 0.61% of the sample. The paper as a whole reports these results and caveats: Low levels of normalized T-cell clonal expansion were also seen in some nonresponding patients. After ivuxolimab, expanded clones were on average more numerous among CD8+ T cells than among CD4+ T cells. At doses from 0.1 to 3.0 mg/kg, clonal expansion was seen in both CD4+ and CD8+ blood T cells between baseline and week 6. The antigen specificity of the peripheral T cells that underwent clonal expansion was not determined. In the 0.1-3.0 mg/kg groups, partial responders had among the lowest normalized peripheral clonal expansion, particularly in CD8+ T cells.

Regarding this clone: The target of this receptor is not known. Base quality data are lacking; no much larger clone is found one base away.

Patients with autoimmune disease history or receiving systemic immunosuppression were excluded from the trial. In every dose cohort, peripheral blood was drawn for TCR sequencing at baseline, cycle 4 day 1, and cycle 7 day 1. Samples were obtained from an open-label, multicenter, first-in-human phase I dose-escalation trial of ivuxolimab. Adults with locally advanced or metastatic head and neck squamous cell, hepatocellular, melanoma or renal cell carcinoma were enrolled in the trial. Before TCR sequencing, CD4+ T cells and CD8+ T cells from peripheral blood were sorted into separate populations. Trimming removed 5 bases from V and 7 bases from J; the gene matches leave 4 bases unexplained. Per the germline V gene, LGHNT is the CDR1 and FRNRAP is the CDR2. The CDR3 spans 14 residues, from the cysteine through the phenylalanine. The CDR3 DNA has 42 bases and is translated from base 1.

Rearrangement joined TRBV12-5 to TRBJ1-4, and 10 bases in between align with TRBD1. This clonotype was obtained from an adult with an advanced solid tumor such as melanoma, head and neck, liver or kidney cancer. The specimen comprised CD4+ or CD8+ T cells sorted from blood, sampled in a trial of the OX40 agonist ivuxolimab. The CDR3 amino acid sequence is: CASGPGTGVEKLFF. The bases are TGTGCTAGTGGTCCGGGGACAGGGGTTGAAAAACTGTTTTTT.